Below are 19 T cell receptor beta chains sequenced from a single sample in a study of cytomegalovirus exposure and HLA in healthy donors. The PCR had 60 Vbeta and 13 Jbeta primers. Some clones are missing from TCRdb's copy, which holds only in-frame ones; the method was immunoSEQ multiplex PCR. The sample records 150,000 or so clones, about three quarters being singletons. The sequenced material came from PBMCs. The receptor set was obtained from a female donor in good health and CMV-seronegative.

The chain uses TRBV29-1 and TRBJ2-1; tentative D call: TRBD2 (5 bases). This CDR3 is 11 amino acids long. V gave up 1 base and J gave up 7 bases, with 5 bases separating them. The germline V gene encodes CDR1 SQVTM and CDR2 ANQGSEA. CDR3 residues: CSVEAGNEQFF. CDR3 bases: TGCAGCGTTGAAGCGGGGAATGAGCAGTTCTTC.

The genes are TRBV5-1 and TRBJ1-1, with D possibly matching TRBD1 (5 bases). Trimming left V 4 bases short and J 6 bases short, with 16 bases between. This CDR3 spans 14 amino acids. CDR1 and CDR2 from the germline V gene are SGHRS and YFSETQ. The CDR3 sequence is CASSLNTGRSEAFF. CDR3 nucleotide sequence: TGCGCCAGCAGCCTTAATACAGGACGGTCTGAAGCTTTCTTT.

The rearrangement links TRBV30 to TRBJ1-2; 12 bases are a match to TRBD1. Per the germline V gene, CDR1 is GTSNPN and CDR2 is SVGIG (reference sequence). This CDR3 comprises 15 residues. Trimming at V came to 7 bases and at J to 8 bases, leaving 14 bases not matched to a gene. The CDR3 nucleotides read TGTGCCTTAACCCATCCGGGACAGGGGGCGGGCGGCTACACCTTC. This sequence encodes CALTHPGQGAGGYTF.

The CDR3 DNA is TGTGCCAGCAGCCCGTTCGCGGGCACCGGGGAGCTGTTTTTT. Residues: CASSPFAGTGELFF. The J gene is TRBJ2-2, the V gene TRBV7-9; perhaps TRBD2 as D (5 bases). Trimming took 5 bases from V and 4 from J, leaving 11 bases between them. Germline CDR1 SEHNR, CDR2 FQNEAQ (reference sequence). CDR3 length equals 14 residues.

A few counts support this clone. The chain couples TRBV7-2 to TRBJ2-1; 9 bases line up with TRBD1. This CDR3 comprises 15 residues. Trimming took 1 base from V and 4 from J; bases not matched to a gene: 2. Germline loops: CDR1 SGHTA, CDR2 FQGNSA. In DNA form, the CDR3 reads TGTGCCAGCAGCTTAGACAGGGGGCCTTACAATGAGCAGTTCTTC. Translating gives CASSLDRGPYNEQFF.

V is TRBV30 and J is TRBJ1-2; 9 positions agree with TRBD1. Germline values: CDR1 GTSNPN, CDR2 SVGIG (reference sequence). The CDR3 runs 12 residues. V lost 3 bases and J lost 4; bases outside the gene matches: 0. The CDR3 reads CAWRDRGYGYTF. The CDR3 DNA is TGTGCCTGGAGGGACAGGGGCTATGGCTACACCTTC.

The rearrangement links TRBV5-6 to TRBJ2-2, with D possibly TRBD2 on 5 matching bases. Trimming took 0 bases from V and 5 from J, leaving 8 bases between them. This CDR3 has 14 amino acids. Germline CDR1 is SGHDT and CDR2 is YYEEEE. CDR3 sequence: CASSLGGITGELFF. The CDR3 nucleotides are TGTGCCAGCAGCTTGGGAGGGATTACCGGGGAGCTGTTTTTT.

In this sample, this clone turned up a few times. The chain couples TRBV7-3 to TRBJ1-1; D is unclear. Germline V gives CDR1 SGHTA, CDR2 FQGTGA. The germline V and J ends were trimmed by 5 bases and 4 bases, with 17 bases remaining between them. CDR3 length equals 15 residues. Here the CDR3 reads CASSPGSVRGTEAFF. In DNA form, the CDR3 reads TGTGCCAGCAGCCCGGGAAGTGTTCGAGGCACTGAAGCTTTCTTT.

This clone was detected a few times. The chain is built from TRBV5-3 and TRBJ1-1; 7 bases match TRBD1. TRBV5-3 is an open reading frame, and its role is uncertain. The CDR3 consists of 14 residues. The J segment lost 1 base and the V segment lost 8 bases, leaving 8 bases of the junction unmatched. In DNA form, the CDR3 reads TGTGCCAGTAGCCACCAGGGGGAGAACACTGAAGCTTTCTTT. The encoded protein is CASSHQGENTEAFF.

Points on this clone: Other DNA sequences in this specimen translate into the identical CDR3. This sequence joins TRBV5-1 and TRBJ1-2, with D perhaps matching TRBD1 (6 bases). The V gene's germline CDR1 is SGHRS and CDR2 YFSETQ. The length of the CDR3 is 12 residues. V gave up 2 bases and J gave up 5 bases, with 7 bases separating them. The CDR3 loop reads CASSFTGYGYTF. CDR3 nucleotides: TGCGCCAGCAGCTTCACAGGGTATGGCTACACCTTC.

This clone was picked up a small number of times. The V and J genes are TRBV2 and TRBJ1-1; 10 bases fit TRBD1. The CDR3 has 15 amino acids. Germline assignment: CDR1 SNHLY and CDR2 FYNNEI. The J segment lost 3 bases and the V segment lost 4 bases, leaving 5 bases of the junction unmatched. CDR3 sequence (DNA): TGTGCCAGCAGTGGACAGGGGGCGCGCGACACTGAAGCTTTCTTT. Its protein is CASSGQGARDTEAFF.

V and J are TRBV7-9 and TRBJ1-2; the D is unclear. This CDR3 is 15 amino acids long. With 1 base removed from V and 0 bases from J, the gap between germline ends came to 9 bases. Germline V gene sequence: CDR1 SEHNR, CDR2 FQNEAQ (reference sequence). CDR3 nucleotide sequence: TGTGCCAGCAGCTTAGGTTTCGTAGCTAACTATGGCTACACCTTC. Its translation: CASSLGFVANYGYTF.

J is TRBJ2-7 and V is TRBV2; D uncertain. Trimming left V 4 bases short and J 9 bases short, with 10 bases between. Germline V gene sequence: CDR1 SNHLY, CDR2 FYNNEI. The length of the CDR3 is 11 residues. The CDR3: CASSALSWQYF. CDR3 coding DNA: TGTGCCAGCAGTGCCCTATCCTGGCAGTACTTC.

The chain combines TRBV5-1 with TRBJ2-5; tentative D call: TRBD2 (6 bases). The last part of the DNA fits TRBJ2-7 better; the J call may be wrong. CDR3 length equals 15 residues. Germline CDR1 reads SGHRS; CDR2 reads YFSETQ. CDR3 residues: CASSLGGEGTNEQYF. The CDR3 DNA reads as TGCGCCAGCAGCTTGGGGGGGGAAGGGACGAACGAGCAGTACTTC.

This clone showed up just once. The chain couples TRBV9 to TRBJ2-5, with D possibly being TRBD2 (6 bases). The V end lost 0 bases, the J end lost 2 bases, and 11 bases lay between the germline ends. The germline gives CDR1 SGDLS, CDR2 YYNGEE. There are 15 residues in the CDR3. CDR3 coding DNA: TGTGCCAGCAGCGTAGCTCCTAGCGCTCAAGAGACCCAGTACTTC. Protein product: CASSVAPSAQETQYF.

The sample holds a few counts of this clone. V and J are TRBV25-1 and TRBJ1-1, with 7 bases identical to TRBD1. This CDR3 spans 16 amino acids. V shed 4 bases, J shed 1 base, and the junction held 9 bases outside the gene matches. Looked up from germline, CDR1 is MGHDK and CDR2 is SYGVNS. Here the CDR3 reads CASSAKTGQPNTEAFF. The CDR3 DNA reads TGTGCCAGCAGTGCTAAAACGGGACAGCCGAACACTGAAGCTTTCTTT. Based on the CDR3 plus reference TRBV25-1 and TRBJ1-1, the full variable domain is EADIYQTPRYLVIGTGKKITLECSQTMGHDKMYWYQQDPGMELHLIHYSYGVNSTEKGDLSSESTVSRIRTEHFPLTLESARPSHTSQYLCASSAKTGQPNTEAFFGQGTRLTVV.

The CDR3 protein is CASRPGQVYEQYF. The CDR3 coding sequence is TGTGCCAGCAGGCCGGGACAGGTCTACGAGCAGTACTTC. This chain links TRBV28 with TRBJ2-7, with 8 bases matching TRBD1. This CDR3 has 13 residues. Trimming removed 6 bases from V and 3 bases from J; junction bases left unmatched: 4. Germline V gene sequence: CDR1 MDHEN, CDR2 SYDVKM.

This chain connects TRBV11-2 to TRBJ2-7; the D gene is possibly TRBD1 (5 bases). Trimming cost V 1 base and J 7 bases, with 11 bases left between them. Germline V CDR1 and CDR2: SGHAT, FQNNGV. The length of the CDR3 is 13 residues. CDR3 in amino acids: CASSLVVRGEQYF. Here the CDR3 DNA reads TGTGCCAGCAGCTTAGTAGTTAGGGGAGAGCAGTACTTC.

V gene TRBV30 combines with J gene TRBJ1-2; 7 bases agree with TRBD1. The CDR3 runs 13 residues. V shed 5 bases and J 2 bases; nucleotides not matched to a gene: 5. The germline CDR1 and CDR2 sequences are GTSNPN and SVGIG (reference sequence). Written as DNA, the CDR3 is TGTGCCTGGGAAGACAGGGCCAACTATGGCTACACCTTC. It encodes CAWEDRANYGYTF.